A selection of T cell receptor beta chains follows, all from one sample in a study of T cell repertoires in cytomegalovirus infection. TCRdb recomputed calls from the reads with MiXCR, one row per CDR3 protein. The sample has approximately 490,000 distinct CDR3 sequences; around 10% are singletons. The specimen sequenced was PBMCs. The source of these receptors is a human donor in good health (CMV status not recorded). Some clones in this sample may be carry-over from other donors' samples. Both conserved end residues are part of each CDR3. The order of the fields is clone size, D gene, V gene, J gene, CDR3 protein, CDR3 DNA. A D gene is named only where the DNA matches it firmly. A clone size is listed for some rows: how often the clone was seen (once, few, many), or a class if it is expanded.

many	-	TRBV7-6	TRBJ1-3	CASSLAAVSGNTIYF	TGTGCCAGCAGCTTAGCGGCGGTTTCTGGAAACACCATATATTTT
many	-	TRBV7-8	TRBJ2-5	CASSLVWAQETQYF	TGTGCCAGCAGCTTAGTTTGGGCCCAAGAGACCCAGTACTTC
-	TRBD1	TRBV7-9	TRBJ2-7	CASSLAGTGNEQYF	TGTGCCAGCAGCTTAGCCGGGACAGGGAACGAGCAGTACTTC
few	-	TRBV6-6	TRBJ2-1	CASSQTVGEQFF	TGTGCCAGCAGTCAAACAGTAGGTGAGCAGTTCTTC
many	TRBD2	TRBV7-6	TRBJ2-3	CASSHLGRGGPDTQYF	TGTGCCAGCAGCCATCTAGGGCGGGGGGGCCCAGATACGCAGTATTTT
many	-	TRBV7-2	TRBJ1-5	CASSLVPLSNQPQHF	TGTGCCAGCAGCTTAGTCCCCCTCAGCAATCAGCCCCAGCATTTT
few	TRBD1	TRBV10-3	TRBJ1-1	CAISESGQGTGNTEAFF	TGTGCCATCAGTGAGTCGGGACAGGGAACGGGGAACACTGAAGCTTTCTTT
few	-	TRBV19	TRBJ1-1	CASSNLGGANTEAFF	TGTGCCAGTAGTAACCTTGGCGGGGCGAACACTGAAGCTTTCTTT
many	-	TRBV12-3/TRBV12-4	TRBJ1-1	CASSLAQEGSPEAFF	TGTGCCAGCAGTTTAGCACAGGAGGGAAGCCCTGAAGCTTTCTTT
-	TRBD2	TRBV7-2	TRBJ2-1	CASSSPGLAGYNKQFF	TGTGCCAGCAGTTCTCCGGGACTAGCGGGCTACAATAAGCAGTTCTTC
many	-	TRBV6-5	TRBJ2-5	CASSYVGTRETQYF	TGTGCCAGCAGTTACGTCGGGACCAGGGAGACCCAGTACTTC
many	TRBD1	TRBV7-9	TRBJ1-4	CASSLSTGNEKLFF	TGTGCCAGCAGCCTATCGACAGGGAATGAAAAACTGTTTTTT
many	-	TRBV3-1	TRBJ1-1	CASSQLFEAFF	TGTGCCAGCAGCCAACTATTCGAGGCTTTCTTT
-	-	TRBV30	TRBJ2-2	CAWRLLGTGELFF	TGTGCCTGGAGACTTCTGGGCACCGGGGAGCTGTTTTTT
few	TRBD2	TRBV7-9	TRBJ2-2	CASSPPGGKNTGELFF	TGTGCCAGCAGCCCCCCGGGAGGGAAGAACACCGGGGAGCTGTTTTTT
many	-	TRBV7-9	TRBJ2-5	CASSPSTTLYQETQYF	TGTGCCAGCAGCCCAAGTACGACTTTGTACCAAGAGACCCAGTACTTC
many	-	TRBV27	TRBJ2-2	CASQPLNTGELFF	TGTGCCAGCCAACCTCTGAACACCGGGGAGCTGTTTTTT
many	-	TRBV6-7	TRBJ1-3	CASSFRPDGNTIYF	TGTGCCAGCAGCTTCAGACCTGATGGAAACACCATATATTTT
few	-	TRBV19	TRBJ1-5	CASSIQAGNQPQHF	TGTGCCAGTAGTATCCAGGCCGGGAATCAGCCCCAGCATTTT
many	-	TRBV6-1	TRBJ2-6	CASSDLLFSGANVLTF	TGTGCCAGCAGTGATTTATTGTTCTCTGGGGCCAACGTCCTGACTTTC
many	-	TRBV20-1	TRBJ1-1	CSAGAGSGGTEAFF	TGCAGTGCCGGGGCAGGGTCTGGGGGCACTGAAGCTTTCTTT
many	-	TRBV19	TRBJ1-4	CAPTRGRDGPTNEKLFF	TGTGCTCCGACAAGGGGGAGAGATGGGCCAACTAATGAAAAACTGTTTTTT
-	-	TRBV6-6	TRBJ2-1	CASSYRASEQFF	TGTGCCAGCAGTTACCGGGCGAGTGAGCAGTTCTTC
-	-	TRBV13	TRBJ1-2	CASSIPPGPIPGGYTF	TGTGCCAGCAGCATCCCCCCGGGACCTATCCCGGGGGGCTACACCTTC
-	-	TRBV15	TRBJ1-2	CATSRATAIYGYTF	TGTGCCACCAGCAGAGCAACGGCTATCTATGGCTACACCTTC
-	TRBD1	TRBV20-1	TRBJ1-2	CSARDADRLWGYTF	TGCAGTGCTAGAGACGCGGACAGGCTATGGGGCTACACCTTC
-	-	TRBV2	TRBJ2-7	CASMRGGHYEQYF	TGTGCCAGCATGAGGGGGGGCCACTACGAGCAGTACTTC
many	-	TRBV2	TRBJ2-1	CASSEASGMLVQFF	TGTGCCAGCAGTGAAGCATCCGGGATGTTGGTGCAGTTCTTC
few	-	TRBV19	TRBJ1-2	CASSFRSPGYTF	TGTGCCAGTAGTTTCCGGTCGCCAGGCTACACCTTC
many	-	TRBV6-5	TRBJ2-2	CASSRFTPADTGELFF	TGTGCCAGCAGTCGATTTACACCGGCAGACACCGGGGAGCTGTTTTTT
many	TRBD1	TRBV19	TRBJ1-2	CASSIPGRQGPDSYGYTF	TGTGCCAGTAGTATCCCTGGGAGACAGGGGCCGGATAGCTATGGCTACACCTTC
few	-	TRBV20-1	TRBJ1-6	CSARDQGGYNSPLHF	TGCAGTGCTAGAGATCAAGGGGGGTATAATTCACCCCTCCACTTT
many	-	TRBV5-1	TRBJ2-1	CASSLGDLGNEQFF	TGCGCCAGCAGCTTGGGGGACCTGGGGAATGAGCAGTTCTTC
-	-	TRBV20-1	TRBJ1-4	CSARDVSSQNEKLFF	TGCAGTGCTAGAGATGTATCAAGCCAAAATGAAAAACTGTTTTTT
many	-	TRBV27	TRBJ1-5	CASSLRGRTNSNQPQHF	TGTGCCAGCAGCCTAAGGGGCAGAACTAATAGCAATCAGCCCCAGCATTTT
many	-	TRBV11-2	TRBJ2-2	CASSRRSGRGNTGELFF	TGTGCCAGCAGCCGACGGTCGGGGCGGGGGAACACCGGGGAGCTGTTTTTT
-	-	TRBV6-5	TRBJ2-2	CASSYGGSGELFF	TGTGCCAGCAGTTACGGTGGTTCCGGGGAGCTGTTTTTT
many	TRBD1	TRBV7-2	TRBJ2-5	CASSLTGMETQYF	TGTGCCAGCAGCTTGACAGGGATGGAGACCCAGTACTTC
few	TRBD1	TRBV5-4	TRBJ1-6	CASSLSTGPYNSPLHF	TGTGCCAGCAGCTTATCGACAGGGCCATATAATTCACCCCTCCACTTT
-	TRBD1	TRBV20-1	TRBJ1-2	CSAEGTGKGNYGYTF	TGCAGTGCTGAGGGGACAGGGAAGGGTAACTATGGCTACACCTTC
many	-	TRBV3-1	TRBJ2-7	CASSLLEGEQYF	TGTGCCAGCAGCCTTCTCGAAGGCGAGCAGTACTTC
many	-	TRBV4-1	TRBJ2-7	CASSQGPRRSYEQYF	TGCGCCAGCAGCCAAGGACCGCGACGCTCCTACGAGCAGTACTTC
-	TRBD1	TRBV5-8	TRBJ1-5	CASSPFRGGYQPQHF	TGTGCCAGCAGCCCCTTCAGGGGGGGGTATCAGCCCCAGCATTTT
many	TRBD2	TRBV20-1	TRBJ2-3	CSARASGSRTDTQYF	TGCAGTGCTAGAGCTAGCGGTTCACGCACAGATACGCAGTATTTT
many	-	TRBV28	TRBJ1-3	CASSFVTASSGNTIYF	TGTGCCAGCAGTTTTGTGACCGCAAGCTCTGGAAACACCATATATTTT
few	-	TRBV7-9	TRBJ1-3	CASSSRGHVSGNTIYF	TGTGCCAGCAGCTCCAGGGGTCATGTTTCTGGAAACACCATATATTTT
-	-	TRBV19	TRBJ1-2	CASSIRREGYTF	TGTGCCAGTAGTATTAGGCGGGAAGGCTACACCTTC
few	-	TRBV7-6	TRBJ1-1	CASSPTGRRNTEAFF	TGTGCCAGCAGCCCGACAGGCAGGAGAAACACTGAAGCTTTCTTT
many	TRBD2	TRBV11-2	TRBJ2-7	CASSPRTSGKSHEQYF	TGTGCCAGCAGCCCCCGGACTAGCGGGAAGTCTCACGAGCAGTACTTC
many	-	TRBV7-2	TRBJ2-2	CASRGGAGTGELFF	TGTGCCAGCCGAGGTGGCGCGGGCACCGGGGAGCTGTTTTTT
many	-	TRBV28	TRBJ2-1	CASTPEGAVSYNEQFF	TGTGCCAGCACCCCAGAGGGAGCGGTATCCTACAATGAGCAGTTCTTC
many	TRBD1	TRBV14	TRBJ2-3	CASRKQGADTQYF	TGTGCCAGCAGAAAACAGGGGGCAGATACGCAGTATTTT
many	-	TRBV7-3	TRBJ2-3	CASSLRAGASTDTQYF	TGTGCCAGCAGCTTACGTGCGGGGGCCAGCACAGATACGCAGTATTTT
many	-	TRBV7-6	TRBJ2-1	CASSPDRYYEQFF	TGTGCCAGCAGCCCCGACCGTTATTATGAGCAGTTCTTC
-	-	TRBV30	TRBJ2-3	CASSWGNTDTQYF	TGTGCCTCGTCCTGGGGAAACACAGATACGCAGTATTTT
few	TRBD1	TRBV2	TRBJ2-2	CASGGTGAGVGELFF	TGTGCCAGCGGAGGGACAGGGGCCGGTGTGGGGGAGCTGTTTTTT
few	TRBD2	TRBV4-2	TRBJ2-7	CASSQDRVGAGAAYEQYF	TGTGCCAGCAGCCAAGATCGAGTAGGAGCGGGAGCAGCGTACGAGCAGTACTTC
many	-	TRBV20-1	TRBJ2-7	CSARGSEGWGEQYF	TGCAGTGCTAGGGGCTCAGAGGGGTGGGGGGAGCAGTACTTC
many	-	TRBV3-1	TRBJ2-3	CASSQVIRDTQYF	TGTGCCAGCAGCCAAGTTATAAGGGATACGCAGTATTTT
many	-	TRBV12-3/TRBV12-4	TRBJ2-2	CASNGDVATGELFF	TGTGCCAGCAACGGGGACGTGGCGACCGGGGAGCTGTTTTTT